This T cell receptor (beta chain) was retrieved from a study of blood T cell repertoires in COVID-19. At the level of the study: Whether acute or convalescent, the COVID-19 samples came from the United States, Italy and Spain.

Original data processing: Amplification of reference gene primers provided the estimated nucleated cell counts. Libraries were prepared by immunoSEQ multiplex PCR; TCRdb keeps only in-frame clonotypes and omits some of them. The D gene and trimming were derived from the DNA, and the V and J assignments and clone size from that table. The table lists 200,000 to 250,000 clones, around 86% of them singletons. Germline assignment: CDR1 SGHRS and CDR2 YFSETQ. The CDR3 covers 15 residues. Trimming removed 5 bases from V and 6 bases from J; junction bases left unmatched: 11. The chain carries TRBV5-1 and TRBJ2-7, with 10 positions matching TRBD1. The sequence was collected from a woman aged 45-65 years with COVID-19, enrolled during active disease. Sequencing input: peripheral blood. CDR3 sequence: CASRSGGTGVGEQYF. Here the CDR3 DNA reads TGCGCCAGCAGGTCAGGTGGGACAGGGGTTGGCGAGCAGTACTTC.